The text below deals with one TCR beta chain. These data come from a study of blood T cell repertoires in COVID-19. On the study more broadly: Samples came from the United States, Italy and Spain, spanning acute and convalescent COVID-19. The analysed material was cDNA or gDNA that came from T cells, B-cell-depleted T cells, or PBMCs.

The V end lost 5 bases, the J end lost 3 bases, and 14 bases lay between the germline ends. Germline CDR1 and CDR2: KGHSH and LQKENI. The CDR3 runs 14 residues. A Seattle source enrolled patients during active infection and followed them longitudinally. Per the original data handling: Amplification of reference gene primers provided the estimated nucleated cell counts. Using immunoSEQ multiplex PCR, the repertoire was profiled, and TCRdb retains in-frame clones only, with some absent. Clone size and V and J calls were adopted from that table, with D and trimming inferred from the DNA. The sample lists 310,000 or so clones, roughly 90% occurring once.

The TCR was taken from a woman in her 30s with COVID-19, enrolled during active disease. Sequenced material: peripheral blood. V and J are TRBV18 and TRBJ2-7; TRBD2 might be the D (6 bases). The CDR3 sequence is CASSSRTGLYEQYF. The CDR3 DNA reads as TGTGCCAGCTCATCCCGGACGGGACTCTACGAGCAGTACTTC.